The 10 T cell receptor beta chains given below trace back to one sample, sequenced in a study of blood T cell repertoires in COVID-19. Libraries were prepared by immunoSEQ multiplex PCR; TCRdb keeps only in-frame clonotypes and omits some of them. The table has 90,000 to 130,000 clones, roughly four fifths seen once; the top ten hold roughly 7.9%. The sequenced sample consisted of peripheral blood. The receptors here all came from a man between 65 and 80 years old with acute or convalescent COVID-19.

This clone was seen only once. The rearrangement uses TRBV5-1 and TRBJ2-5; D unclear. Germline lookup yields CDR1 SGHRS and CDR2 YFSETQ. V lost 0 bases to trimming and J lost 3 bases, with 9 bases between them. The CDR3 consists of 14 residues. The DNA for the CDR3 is TGCGCCAGCAGCTTGGACTCTCCCGAAGAGACCCAGTACTTC. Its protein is CASSLDSPEETQYF.

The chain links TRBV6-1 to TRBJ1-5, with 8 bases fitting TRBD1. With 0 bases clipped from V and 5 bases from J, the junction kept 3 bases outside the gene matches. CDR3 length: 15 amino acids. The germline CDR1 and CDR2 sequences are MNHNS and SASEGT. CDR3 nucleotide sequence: TGTGCCAGCAGTGAAGCAGGACAGGGCTATCAGCCCCAGCATTTT. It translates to CASSEAGQGYQPQHF.

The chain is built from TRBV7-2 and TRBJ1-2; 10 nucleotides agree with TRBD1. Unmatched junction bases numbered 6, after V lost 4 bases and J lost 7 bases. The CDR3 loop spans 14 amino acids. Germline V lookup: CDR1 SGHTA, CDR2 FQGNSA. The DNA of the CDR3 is TGTGCCAGCAGCTCCGGGACAGGGGCTCGTGGCTACACCTTC. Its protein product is CASSSGTGARGYTF.

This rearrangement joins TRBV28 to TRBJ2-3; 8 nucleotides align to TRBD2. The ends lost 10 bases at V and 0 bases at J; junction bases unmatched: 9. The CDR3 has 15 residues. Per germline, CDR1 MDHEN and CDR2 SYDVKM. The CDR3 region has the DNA TGTGCCACCTCTGTCCCGGGGGGGAGCACAGATACGCAGTATTTT. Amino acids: CATSVPGGSTDTQYF.

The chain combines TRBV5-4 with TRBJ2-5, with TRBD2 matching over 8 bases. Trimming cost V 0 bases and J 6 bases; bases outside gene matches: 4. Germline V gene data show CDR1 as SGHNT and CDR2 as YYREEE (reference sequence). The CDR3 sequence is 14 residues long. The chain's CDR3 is CASSLAGGPQTQYF. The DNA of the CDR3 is TGTGCCAGCAGCTTGGCGGGAGGGCCACAGACCCAGTACTTC.

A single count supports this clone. The CDR3 spells CASTKEGGRGNTEAFF. CDR3 nucleotide sequence: TGTGCCAGCACCAAAGAAGGGGGTAGGGGGAACACTGAAGCTTTCTTT. V is TRBV9 and J is TRBJ1-1, with D possibly being TRBD1 (6 bases). CDR1 is SGDLS and CDR2 is YYNGEE in the germline V gene. The CDR3 is made up of 16 amino acids. The V end lost 6 bases, the J end lost 1 base, and 19 bases lay between the germline ends.

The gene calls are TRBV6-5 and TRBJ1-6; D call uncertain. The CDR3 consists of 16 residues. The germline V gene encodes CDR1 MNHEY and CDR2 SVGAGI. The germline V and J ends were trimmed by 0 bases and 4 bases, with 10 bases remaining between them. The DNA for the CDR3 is TGTGCCAGCAGTTACTCGAACCGGGATTATAATTCACCCCTCCACTTT. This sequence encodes CASSYSNRDYNSPLHF.

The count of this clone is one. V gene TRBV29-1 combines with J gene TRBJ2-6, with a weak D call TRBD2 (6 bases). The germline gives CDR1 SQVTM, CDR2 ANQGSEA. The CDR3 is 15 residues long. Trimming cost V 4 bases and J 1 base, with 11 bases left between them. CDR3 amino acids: CSVVSGGSGANVLTF. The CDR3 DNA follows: TGCAGCGTTGTTAGCGGAGGTTCTGGGGCCAACGTCCTGACTTTC.

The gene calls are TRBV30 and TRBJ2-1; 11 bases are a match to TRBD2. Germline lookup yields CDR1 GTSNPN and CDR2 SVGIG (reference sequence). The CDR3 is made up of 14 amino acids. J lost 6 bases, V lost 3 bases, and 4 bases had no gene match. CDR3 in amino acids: CAWRLAGGRNEQFF. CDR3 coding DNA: TGTGCCTGGAGGCTAGCGGGAGGTCGCAATGAGCAGTTCTTC.

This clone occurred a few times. The CDR3 reads CASSLEGNYEQYF. CDR3 coding DNA: TGCGCCAGCAGCTTGGAGGGGAACTACGAGCAGTACTTC. The V and J genes are TRBV5-1 and TRBJ2-7; D might be TRBD1 (5 bases). The CDR3 totals 13 residues. V was pared by 0 bases and J by 3 bases, with 7 bases between. Germline V gene data show CDR1 as SGHRS and CDR2 as YFSETQ.